The subject of this entry is one T cell receptor beta chain. The identical CDR3 is also encoded by other nucleotide sequences in the sample. CD45RO negativity and positive selection for CCR7 defined naive CD8 cells, a population that excluded terminally differentiated effector memory CD45RA+ cells. The data belong to a study of shared clonotypes between healthy human individuals. The repertoire was sequenced with immunoSEQ multiplex PCR; TCRdb's copy has only in-frame clones and lacks some. The sample carries over 2,000,000 clones, 85% to 95% recorded once. The junction had 2 bases not matched to a gene; V was cut back by 2 bases and J by 2 bases. This CDR3 is 15 amino acids long. Germline loops: CDR1 MDHEN, CDR2 SYDVKM.

The sample consisted of naive CD8+ T cells from PBMCs. The gene calls are TRBV28 and TRBJ2-5; 10 positions agree with TRBD1. The receptor's source is a man aged 18 to 30 in good health. Some clones in this sample may be carry-over from other donors' samples. The CDR3 protein is CASSLGTGVQETQYF. DNA of the CDR3: TGTGCCAGCAGTTTAGGGACAGGGGTTCAAGAGACCCAGTACTTC. Drawing the rest from reference TRBV28 and TRBJ2-5, the complete variable domain is DVKVTQSSRYLVKRTGEKVFLECVQDMDHENMFWYRQDPGLGLRLIYFSYDVKMKEKGDIPEGYSVSREKKERFSLILESASTNQTSMYLCASSLGTGVQETQYFGPGTRLLVL.